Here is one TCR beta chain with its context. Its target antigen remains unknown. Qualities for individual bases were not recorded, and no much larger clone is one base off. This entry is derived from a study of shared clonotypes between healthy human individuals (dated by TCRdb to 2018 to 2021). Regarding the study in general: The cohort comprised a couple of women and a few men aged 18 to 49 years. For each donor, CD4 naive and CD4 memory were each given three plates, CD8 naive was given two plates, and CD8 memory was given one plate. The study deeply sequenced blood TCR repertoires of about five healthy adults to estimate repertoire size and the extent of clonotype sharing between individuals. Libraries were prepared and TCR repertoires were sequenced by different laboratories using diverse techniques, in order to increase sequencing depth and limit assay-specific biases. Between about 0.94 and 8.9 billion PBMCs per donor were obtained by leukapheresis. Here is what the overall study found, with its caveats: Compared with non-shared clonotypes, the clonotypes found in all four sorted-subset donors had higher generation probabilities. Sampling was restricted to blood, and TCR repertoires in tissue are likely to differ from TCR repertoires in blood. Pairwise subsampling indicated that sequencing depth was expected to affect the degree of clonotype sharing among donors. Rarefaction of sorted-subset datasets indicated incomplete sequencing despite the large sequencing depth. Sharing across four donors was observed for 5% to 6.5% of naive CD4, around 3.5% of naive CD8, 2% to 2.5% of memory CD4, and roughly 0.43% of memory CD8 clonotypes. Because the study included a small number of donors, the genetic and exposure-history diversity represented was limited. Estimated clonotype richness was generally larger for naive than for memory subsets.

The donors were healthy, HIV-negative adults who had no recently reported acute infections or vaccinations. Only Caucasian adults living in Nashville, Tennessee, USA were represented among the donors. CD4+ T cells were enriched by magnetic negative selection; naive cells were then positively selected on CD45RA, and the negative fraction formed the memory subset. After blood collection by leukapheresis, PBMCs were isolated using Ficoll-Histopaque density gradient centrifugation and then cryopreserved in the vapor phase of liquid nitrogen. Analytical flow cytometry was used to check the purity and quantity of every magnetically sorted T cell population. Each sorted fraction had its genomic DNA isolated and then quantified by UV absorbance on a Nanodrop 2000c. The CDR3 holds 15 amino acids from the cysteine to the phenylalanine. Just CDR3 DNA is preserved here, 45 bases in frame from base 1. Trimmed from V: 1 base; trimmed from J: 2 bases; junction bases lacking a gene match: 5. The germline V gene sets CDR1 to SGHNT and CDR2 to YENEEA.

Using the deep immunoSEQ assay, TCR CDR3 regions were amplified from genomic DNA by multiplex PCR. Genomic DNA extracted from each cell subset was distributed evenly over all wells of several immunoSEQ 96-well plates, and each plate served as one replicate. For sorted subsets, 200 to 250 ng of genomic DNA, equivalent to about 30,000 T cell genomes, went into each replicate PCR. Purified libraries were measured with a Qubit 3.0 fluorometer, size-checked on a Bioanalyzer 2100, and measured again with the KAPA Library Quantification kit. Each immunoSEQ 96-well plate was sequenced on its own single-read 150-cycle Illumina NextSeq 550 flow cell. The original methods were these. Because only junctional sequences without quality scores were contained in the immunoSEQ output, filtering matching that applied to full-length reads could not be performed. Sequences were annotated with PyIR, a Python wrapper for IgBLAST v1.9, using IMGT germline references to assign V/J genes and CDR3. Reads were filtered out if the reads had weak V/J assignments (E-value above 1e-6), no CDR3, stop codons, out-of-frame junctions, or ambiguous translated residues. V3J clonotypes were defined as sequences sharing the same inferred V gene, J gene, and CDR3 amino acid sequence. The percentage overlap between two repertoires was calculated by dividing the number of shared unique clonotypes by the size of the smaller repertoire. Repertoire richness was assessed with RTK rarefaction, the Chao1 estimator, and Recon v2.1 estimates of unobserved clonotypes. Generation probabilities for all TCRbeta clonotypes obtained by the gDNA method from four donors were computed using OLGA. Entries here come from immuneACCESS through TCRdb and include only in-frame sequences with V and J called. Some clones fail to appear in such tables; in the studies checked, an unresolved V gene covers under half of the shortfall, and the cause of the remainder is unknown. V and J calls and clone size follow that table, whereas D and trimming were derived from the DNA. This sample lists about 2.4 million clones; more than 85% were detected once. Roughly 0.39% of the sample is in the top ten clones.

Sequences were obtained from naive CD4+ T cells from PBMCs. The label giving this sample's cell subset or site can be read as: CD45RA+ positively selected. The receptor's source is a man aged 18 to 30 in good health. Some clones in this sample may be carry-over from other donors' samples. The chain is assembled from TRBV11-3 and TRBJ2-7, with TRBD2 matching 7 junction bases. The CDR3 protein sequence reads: CASSLGTGGPYEQYF. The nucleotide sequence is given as TGTGCCAGCAGCTTAGGGACGGGAGGTCCCTACGAGCAGTACTTC.